This T cell receptor (beta chain) was documented in a study of OX40 agonist ivuxolimab in advanced cancers. About the research overall: Dose-escalation cases comprised hepatocellular carcinoma, melanoma, renal cell or head and neck cancer. Past anti-PD-1, anti-PD-L1 or anti-CTLA-4 therapy was accepted, and roughly 37% had received some.

Data came from immunoSEQ multiplex PCR; TCRdb stores just in-frame clones and leaves some out. The table shows roughly 24,000 clones, with more than 75% occurring only once. This clone was counted only a few times. Germline V CDR1 and CDR2: MNHEY, SVGAGI. The V and J ends lost 7 bases and 12 bases, in that order; junction bases with no gene match: 7. CDR3 size: 13 residues. The source material was CD4+ or CD8+ T cells sorted from blood, sampled in a trial of the OX40 agonist ivuxolimab. The chain uses TRBV6-5 and TRBJ1-6, with 9 bases that match TRBD1. The TCR comes from an adult with an advanced solid tumor such as melanoma, head and neck, liver or kidney cancer. CDR3 in amino acids: CASKGQGWEPLHF. CDR3 bases: TGTGCCAGCAAGGGACAGGGCTGGGAACCCCTCCACTTT.